This TCR beta chain was recovered during a study of control samples from healthy donors and cancer patients. The J segment lost 4 bases and the V segment lost 6 bases, leaving 9 bases of the junction unmatched. Germline CDR1 MDHEN, CDR2 SYDVKM. The CDR3 sequence is 15 residues long. The data were produced by immunoSEQ multiplex PCR, yet TCRdb's version contains in-frame clones alone and is incomplete. The table shows around 59,000 clones, with about 92% occurring only once. The gene calls are TRBV28 and TRBJ2-3, with 8 bases aligning to TRBD2. This clonotype was sampled from a man in his forties with colorectal cancer. The source material was PBMCs. The CDR3 loop is CASSRGGTRADTQYF. Written as DNA, the CDR3 is TGTGCCAGCAGCCGAGGGGGGACTAGGGCAGATACGCAGTATTTT.